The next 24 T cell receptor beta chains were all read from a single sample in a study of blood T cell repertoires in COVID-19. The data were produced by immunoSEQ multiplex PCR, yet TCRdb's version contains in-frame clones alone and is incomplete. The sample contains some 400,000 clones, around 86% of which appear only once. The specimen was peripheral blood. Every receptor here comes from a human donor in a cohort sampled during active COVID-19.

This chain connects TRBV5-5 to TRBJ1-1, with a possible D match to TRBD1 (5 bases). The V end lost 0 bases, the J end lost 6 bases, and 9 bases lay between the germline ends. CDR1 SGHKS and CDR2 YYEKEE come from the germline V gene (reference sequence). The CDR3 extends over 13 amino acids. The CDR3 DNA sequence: TGTGCCAGCAGCTTGGCCGAAGGGGCTGAAGCTTTCTTT. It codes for CASSLAEGAEAFF.

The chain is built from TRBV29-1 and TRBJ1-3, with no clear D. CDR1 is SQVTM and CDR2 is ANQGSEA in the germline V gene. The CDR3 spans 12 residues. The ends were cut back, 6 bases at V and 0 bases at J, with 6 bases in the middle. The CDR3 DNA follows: TGCAGCGTCTACGACTCTGGAAACACCATATATTTT. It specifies CSVYDSGNTIYF.

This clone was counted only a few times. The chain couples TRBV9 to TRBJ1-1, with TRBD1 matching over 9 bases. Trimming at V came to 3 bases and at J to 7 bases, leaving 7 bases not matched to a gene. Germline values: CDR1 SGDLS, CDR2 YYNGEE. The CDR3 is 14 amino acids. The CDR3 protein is CASSGRSGQGEAFF. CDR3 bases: TGTGCCAGCAGCGGCAGATCGGGACAGGGTGAAGCTTTCTTT.

The CDR3 loop reads CASTGGYYGYTF. CDR3 sequence (DNA): TGTGCCAGCACCGGGGGATACTATGGCTACACCTTC. The gene calls are TRBV28 and TRBJ1-2; weak D call: TRBD1 (5 bases). Trimming shortened V by 7 bases and J by 3 bases, and 9 bases separated the two germline ends. The CDR3 loop spans 12 amino acids. Germline lookup yields CDR1 MDHEN and CDR2 SYDVKM.

CDR3 nucleotides: TGCAGCGTTGAAGATGATGGCATCTCCTACGAGCAGTACTTC. It is translated as CSVEDDGISYEQYF. V and J are TRBV29-1 and TRBJ2-7; D not resolved. The CDR3 loop spans 14 amino acids. CDR1 and CDR2 (germline): SQVTM, ANQGSEA. The V end was cut by 0 bases, the J end by 0 bases, with 9 bases between.

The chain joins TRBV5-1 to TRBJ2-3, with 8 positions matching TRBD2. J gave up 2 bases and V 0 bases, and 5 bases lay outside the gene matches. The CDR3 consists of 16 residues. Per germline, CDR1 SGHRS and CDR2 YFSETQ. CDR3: CASSLVRGGLTDTQYF. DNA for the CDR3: TGCGCCAGCAGCTTGGTTCGCGGGGGGCTCACAGATACGCAGTATTTT. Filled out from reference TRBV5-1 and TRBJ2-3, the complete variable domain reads KAGVTQTPRYLIKTRGQQVTLSCSPISGHRSVSWYQQTPGQGLQFLFEYFSETQRNKGNFPGRFSGRQFSNSRSEMNVSTLELGDSALYLCASSLVRGGLTDTQYFGPGTRLTVL.

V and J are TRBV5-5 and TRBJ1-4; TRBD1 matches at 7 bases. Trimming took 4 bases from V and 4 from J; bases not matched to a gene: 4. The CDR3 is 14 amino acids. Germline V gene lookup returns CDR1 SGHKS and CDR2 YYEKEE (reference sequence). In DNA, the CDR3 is TGTGCCAGCAGCCGGACAGGCGTTAATGAAAAACTGTTTTTT. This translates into CASSRTGVNEKLFF.

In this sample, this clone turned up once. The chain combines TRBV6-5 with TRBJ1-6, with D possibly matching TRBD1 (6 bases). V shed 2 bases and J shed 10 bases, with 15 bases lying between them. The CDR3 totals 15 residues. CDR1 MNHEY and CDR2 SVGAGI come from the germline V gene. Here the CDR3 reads CASSYGYRDYSPLHF. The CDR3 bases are TGTGCCAGCAGTTACGGTTACAGGGACTACTCACCCCTCCACTTT.

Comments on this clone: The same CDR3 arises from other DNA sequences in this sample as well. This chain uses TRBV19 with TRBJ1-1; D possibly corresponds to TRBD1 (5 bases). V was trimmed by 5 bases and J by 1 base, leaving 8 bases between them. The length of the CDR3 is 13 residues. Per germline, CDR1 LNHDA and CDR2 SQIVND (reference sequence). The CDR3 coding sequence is TGTGCCAGTAGTTCGACAGCGAACACTGAAGCTTTCTTT. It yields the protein CASSSTANTEAFF.

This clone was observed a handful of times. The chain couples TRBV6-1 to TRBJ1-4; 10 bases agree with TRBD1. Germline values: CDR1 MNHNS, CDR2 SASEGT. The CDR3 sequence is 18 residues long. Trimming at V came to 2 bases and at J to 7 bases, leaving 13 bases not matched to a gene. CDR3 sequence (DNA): TGTGCCAGCAGTGAAAGGGACAGGGGATTTCCGTTGGGTGAAAAACTGTTTTTT. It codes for CASSERDRGFPLGEKLFF.

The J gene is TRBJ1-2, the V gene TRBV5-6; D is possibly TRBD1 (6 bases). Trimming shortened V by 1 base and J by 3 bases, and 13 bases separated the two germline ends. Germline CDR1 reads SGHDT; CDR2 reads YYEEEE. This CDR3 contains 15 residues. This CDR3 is CASSLPRGVDYGYTF. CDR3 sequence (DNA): TGTGCCAGCAGCTTGCCCAGGGGTGTCGACTATGGCTACACCTTC.

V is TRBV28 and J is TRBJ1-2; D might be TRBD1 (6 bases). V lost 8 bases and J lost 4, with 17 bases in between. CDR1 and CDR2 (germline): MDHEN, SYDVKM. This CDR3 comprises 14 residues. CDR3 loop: CASRTTGHFYGYTF. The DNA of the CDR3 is TGTGCCAGCCGTACGACAGGCCACTTCTATGGCTACACCTTC.

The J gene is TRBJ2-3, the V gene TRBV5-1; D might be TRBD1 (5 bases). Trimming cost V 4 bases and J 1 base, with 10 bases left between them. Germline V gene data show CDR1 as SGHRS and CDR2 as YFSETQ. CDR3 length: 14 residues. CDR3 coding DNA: TGCGCCAGCAGCCCTATGACAGGCACAGATACGCAGTATTTT. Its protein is CASSPMTGTDTQYF.

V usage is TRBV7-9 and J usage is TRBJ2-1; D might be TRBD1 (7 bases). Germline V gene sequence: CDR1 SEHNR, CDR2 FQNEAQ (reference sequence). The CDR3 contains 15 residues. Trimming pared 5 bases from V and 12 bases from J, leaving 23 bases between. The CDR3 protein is CASSPRGGGSKGQFF. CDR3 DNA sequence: TGTGCCAGCAGCCCCCGTGGAGGGGGCTCTAAGGGGCAGTTCTTC.

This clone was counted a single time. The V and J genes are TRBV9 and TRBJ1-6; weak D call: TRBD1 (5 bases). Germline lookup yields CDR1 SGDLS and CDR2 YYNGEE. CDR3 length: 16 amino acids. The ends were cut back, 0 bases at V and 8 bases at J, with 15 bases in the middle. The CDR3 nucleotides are TGTGCCAGCAGCGTAGAAGGGGTTCAAAGGGATTCACCCCTCCACTTT. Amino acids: CASSVEGVQRDSPLHF. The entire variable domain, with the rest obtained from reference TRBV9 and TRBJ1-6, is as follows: DSGVTQTPKHLITATGQRVTLRCSPRSGDLSVYWYQQSLDQGLQFLIQYYNGEERAKGNILERFSAQQFPDLHSELNLSSLELGDSALYFCASSVEGVQRDSPLHFGNGTRLTVT.

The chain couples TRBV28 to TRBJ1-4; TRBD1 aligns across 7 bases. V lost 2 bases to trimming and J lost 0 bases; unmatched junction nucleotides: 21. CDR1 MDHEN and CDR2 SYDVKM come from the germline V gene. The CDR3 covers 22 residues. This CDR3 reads CASSLTWGVGTANIATNEKLFF. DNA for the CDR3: TGTGCCAGCAGTTTAACTTGGGGTGTCGGGACAGCTAACATTGCAACTAATGAAAAACTGTTTTTT.

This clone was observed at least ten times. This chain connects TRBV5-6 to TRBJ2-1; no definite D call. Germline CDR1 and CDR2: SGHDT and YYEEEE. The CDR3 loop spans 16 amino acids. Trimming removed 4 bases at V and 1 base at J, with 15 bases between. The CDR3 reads CASSHGAVPSYNEQFF. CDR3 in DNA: TGTGCCAGCAGCCACGGAGCCGTCCCTTCCTACAATGAGCAGTTCTTC.

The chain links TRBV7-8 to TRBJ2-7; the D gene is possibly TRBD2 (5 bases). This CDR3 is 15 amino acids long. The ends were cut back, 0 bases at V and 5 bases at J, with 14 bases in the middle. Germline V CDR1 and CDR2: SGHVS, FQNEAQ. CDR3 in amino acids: CASSLAEAGSDEQYF. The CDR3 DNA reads TGTGCCAGCAGCTTAGCAGAGGCGGGTTCCGACGAGCAGTACTTC.

This CDR3 reads CASSQEGVRTGDWEKLFF. CDR3 nucleotides: TGCGCCAGCAGCCAAGAGGGGGTAAGGACAGGCGATTGGGAAAAACTGTTTTTT. The chain couples TRBV4-1 to TRBJ1-4; 7 bases are a match to TRBD1. The germline gives CDR1 MGHRA, CDR2 YSYEKL. The CDR3 is made up of 18 amino acids. V lost 0 bases, J lost 8 bases, and 15 bases stayed unmatched.

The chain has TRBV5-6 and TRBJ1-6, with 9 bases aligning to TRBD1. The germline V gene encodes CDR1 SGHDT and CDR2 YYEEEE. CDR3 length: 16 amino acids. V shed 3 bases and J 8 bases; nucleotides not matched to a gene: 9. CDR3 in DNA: TGTGCCAGCAGCTGGGGACAGGGCCCGTTCGATTCACCCCTCCACTTT. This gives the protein CASSWGQGPFDSPLHF.

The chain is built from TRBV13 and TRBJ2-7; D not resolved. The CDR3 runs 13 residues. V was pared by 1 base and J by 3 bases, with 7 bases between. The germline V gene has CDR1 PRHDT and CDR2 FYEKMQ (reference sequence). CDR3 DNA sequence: TGTGCCAGCAGCTTAGCACCTAGCTACGAGCAGTACTTC. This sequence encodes CASSLAPSYEQYF.

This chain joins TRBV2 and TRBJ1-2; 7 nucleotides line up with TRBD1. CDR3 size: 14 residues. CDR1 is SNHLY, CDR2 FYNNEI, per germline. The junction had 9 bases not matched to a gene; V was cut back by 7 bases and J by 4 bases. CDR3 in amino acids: CASNDREWSYGYTF. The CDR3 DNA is TGTGCCAGCAACGACAGGGAATGGAGCTATGGCTACACCTTC.

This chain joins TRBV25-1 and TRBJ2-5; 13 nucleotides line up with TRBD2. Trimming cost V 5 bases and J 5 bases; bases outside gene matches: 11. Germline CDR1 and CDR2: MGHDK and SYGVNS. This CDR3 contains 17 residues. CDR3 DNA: TGTGCCAGCAGTCCTAAGGGACTAGCGGGACCTGCGGAGACCCAGTACTTC. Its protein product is CASSPKGLAGPAETQYF.

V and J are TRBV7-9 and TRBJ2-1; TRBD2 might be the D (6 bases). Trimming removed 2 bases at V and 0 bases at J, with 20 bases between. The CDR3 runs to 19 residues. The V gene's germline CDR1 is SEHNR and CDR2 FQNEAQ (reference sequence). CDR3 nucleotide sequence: TGTGCCAGCAGCTTAAATCAGGTTGCGGGGCCGAGCTCCTACAATGAGCAGTTCTTC. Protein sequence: CASSLNQVAGPSSYNEQFF. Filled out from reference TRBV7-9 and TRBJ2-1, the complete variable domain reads DTGVSQNPRHKITKRGQNVTFRCDPISEHNRLYWYRQTLGQGPEFLTYFQNEAQLEKSRLLSDRFSAERPKGSFSTLEIQRTEQGDSAMYLCASSLNQVAGPSSYNEQFFGPGTRLTVL.